This T cell receptor (beta chain) originates from a study of response to subunit inactivated influenza vaccine. Study results and caveats: The authors suggested that few new T cells are recruited per seasonal influenza vaccination.

MiXCR, run by TCRdb on the RT-PCR reads, gives a single entry per CDR3 protein. The table has around 490,000 distinct CDR3 sequences, less than 8% seen once. Trimming took off 5 bases at V and 4 bases at J, with 15 bases between the two ends. This CDR3 has 15 residues. Germline CDR1 and CDR2: SGHTA and FQGNSA. In regard to this clonotype: The target antigen is unknown.

The chain carries TRBV7-2 and TRBJ2-1; D is perhaps TRBD2 (5 bases). The clonotype was recovered from a man aged 45-69 years who received an inactivated influenza vaccine. This specimen was PBMCs from blood, taken around 25 months after vaccination. CDR3 bases: TGTGCCAGCAGCCTCTTCAGAGGGCTATACAATGAGCAGTTCTTC. Translated, it gives CASSLFRGLYNEQFF.